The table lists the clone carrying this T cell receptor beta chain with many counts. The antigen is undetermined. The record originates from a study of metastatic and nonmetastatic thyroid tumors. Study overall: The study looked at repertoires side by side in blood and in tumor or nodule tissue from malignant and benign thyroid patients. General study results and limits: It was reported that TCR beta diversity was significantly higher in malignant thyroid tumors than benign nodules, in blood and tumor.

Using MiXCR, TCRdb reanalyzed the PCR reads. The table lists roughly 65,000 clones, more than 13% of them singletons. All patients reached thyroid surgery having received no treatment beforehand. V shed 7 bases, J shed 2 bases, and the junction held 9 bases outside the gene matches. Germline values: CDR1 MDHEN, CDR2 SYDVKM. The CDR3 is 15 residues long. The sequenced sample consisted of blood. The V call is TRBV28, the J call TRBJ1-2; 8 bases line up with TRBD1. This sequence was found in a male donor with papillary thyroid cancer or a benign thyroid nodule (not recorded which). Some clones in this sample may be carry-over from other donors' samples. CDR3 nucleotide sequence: TGTGCCAGCATCCCAAGGACAGGGTGGAACTATGGCTACACCTTC. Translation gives CASIPRTGWNYGYTF.